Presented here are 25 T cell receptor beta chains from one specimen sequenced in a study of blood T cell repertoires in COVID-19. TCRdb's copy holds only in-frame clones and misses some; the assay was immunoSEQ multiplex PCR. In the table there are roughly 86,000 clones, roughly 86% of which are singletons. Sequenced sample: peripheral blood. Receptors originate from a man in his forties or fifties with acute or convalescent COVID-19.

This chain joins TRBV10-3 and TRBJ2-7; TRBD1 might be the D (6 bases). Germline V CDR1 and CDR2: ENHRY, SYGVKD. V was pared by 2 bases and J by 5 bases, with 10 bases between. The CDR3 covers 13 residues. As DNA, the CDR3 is TGTGCCATCAGTGAGGCGCACAGGGACGAGCAGTACTTC. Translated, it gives CAISEAHRDEQYF.

DNA for the CDR3: TGTGCCAGCAGCCCGGACAGGGGGCTTAACTATGGCTACACCTTC. It encodes CASSPDRGLNYGYTF. The gene calls are TRBV4-2 and TRBJ1-2; 11 bases fit TRBD1. The germline gives CDR1 LGHNA, CDR2 YNFKEQ. CDR3 size: 15 residues. V gave up 4 bases and J gave up 1 base; unmatched junction bases: 2.

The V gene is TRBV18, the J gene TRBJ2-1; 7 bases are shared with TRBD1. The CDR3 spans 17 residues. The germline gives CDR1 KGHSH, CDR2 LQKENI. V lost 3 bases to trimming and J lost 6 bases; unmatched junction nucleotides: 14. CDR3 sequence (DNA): TGTGCCAGCTCACCTAAGACAGGGAGCCCAACGGTCAATGAGCAGTTCTTC. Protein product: CASSPKTGSPTVNEQFF.

The CDR3 is CAWSVETGNYGYTF. The CDR3 DNA sequence: TGTGCCTGGAGTGTCGAGACAGGGAACTATGGCTACACCTTC. The chain links TRBV30 to TRBJ1-2; 7 bases line up with TRBD1. This CDR3 spans 14 amino acids. CDR1 GTSNPN and CDR2 SVGIG come from the germline V gene (reference sequence). The ends lost 0 bases at V and 2 bases at J; junction bases unmatched: 3.

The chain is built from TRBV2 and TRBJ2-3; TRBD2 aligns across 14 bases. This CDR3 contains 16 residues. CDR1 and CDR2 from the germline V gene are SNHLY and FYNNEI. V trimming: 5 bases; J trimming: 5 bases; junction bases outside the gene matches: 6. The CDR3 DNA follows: TGTGCCAGCAGTCCGACTAGCGGGGGGGCCGGAGATACGCAGTATTTT. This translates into CASSPTSGGAGDTQYF.

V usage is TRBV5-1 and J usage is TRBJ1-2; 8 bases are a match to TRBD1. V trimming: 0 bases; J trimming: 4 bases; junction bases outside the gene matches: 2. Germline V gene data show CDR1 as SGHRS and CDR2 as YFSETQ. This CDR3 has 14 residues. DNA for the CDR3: TGCGCCAGCAGCTTGGGACAGGGGAGCTATGGCTACACCTTC. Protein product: CASSLGQGSYGYTF.

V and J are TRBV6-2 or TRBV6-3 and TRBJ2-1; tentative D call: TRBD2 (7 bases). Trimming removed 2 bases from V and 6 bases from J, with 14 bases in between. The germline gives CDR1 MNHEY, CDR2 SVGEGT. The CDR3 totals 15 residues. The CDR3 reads CASSYGGALGNEQFF. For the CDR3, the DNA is TGTGCCAGCAGTTACGGGGGGGCACTGGGCAATGAGCAGTTCTTC.

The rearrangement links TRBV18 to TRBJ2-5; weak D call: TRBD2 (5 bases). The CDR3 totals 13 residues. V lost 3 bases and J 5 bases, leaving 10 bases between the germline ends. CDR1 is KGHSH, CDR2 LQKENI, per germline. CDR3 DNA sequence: TGTGCCAGCTCACCCCGCCCGGGGGAGACCCAGTACTTC. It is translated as CASSPRPGETQYF.

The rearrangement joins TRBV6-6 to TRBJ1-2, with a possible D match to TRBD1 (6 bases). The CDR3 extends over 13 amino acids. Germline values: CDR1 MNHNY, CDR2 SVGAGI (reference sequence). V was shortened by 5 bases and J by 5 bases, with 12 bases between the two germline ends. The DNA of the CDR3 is TGTGCCAGCAGTCCAGGGGTTGTGTATGGCTACACCTTC. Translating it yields CASSPGVVYGYTF.

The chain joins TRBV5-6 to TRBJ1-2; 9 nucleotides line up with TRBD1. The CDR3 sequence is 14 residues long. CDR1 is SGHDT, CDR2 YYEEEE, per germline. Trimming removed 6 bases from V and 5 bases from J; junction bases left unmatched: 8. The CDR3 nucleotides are TGTGCCAGCACCACCGGGACAGGGACATATGGCTACACCTTC. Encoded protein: CASTTGTGTYGYTF.

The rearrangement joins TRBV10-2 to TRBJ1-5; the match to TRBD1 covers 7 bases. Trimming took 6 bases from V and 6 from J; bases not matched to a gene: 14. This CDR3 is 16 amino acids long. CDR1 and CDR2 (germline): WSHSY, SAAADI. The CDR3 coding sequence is TGCGCCAGCAGCCACGGATGGACAGGAGAACTTCAGCCCCAGCATTTT. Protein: CASSHGWTGELQPQHF.

The CDR3 DNA sequence: TGTGCCAGCAGCCAGCGGACAGGGGGCATCAATGAGCAGTTCTTC. As protein: CASSQRTGGINEQFF. This chain joins TRBV7-6 and TRBJ2-1; 11 nucleotides align to TRBD1. The V gene end was trimmed by 5 bases and the J gene end by 6 bases; junction bases not matched to a gene: 6. Germline V lookup: CDR1 SGHVS, CDR2 FNYEAQ. This CDR3 spans 15 amino acids.

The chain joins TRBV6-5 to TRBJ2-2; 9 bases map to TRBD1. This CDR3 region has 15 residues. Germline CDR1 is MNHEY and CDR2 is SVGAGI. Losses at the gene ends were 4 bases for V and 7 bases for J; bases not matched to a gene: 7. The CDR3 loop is CASSSGTGLFGELFF. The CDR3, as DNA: TGTGCCAGCAGTTCCGGGACAGGGTTATTCGGGGAGCTGTTTTTT.

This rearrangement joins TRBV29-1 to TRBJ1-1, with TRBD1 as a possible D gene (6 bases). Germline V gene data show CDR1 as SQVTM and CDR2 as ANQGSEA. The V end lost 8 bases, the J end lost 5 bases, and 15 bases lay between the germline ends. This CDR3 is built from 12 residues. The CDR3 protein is CSSGQHGTEAFF. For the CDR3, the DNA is TGCAGCTCTGGACAGCATGGGACTGAAGCTTTCTTT.

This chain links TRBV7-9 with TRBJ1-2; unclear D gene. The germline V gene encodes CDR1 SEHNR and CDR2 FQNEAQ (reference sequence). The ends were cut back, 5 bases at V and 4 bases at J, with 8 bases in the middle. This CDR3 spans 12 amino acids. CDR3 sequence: CASSLPLYGYTF. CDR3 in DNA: TGTGCCAGCAGCCTCCCCCTCTATGGCTACACCTTC.

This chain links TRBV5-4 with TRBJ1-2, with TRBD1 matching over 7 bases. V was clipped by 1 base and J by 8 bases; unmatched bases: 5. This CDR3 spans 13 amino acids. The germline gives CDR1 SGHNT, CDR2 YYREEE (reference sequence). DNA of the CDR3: TGTGCCAGCAGCTTGTTAGGGGGCAGAGGCTACACCTTC. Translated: CASSLLGGRGYTF.

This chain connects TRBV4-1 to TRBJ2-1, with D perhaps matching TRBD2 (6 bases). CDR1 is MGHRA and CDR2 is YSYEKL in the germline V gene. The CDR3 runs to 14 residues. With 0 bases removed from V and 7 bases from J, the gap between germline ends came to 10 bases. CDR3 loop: CASSQDSRGNEQFF. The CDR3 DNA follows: TGCGCCAGCAGCCAAGATTCGCGGGGAAATGAGCAGTTCTTC.

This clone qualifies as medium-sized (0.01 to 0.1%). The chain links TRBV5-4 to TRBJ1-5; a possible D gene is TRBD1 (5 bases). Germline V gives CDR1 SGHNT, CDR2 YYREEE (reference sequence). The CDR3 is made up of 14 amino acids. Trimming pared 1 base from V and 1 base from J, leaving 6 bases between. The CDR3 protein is CASSLRGSNQPQHF. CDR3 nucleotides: TGTGCCAGCAGCTTGAGGGGCAGCAATCAGCCCCAGCATTTT.

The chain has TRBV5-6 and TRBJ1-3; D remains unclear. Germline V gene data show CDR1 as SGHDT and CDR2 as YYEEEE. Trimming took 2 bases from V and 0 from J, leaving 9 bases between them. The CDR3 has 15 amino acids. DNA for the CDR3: TGTGCCAGCAGCTTAGTGAGTAACTCTGGAAACACCATATATTTT. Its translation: CASSLVSNSGNTIYF.

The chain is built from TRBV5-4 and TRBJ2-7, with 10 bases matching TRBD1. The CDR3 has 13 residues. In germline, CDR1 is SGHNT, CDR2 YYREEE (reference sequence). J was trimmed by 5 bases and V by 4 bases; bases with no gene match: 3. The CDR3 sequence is CASSRDRGDEQYF. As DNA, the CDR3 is TGTGCCAGCAGCCGGGACAGGGGAGACGAGCAGTACTTC.

As DNA, the CDR3 is TGTGCCAGCAGCTTAGAGGGACTAGCGGGAATCGAGCAGTACTTC. Translation: CASSLEGLAGIEQYF. The V call is TRBV7-2, the J call TRBJ2-7; 13 nucleotides line up with TRBD2. V was clipped by 1 base and J by 6 bases; unmatched bases: 3. Germline V gene lookup returns CDR1 SGHTA and CDR2 FQGNSA. The CDR3 is made up of 15 amino acids.

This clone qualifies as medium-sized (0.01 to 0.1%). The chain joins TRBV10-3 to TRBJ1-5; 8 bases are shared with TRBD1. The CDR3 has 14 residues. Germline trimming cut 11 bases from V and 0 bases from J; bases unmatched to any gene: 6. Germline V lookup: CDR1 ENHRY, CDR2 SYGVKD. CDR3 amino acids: CAVGTGDSNQPQHF. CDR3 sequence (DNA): TGTGCCGTTGGGACAGGCGATAGCAATCAGCCCCAGCATTTT.

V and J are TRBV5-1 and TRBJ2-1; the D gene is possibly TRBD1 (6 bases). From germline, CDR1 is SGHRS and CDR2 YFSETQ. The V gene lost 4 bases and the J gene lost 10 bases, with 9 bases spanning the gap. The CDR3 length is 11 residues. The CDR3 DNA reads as TGCGCCAGCAGCGACGGGACAGAGCAGTTCTTC. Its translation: CASSDGTEQFF.

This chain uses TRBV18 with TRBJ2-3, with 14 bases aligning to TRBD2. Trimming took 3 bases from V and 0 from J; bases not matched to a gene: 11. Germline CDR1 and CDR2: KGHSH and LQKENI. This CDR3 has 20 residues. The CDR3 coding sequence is TGTGCCAGCTCACCCCACCAATTGGGACTAGCGGGGGTTAGCACAGATACGCAGTATTTT. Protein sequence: CASSPHQLGLAGVSTDTQYF.

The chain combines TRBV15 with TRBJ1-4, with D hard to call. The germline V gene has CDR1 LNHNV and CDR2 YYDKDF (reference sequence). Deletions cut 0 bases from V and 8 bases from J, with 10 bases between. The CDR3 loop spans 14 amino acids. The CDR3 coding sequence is TGTGCCACCAGCAGAGATCAAGGCGGAGAAAAACTGTTTTTT. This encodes CATSRDQGGEKLFF.